This is a list of T cell receptor beta chains from one sample in a study of beta chain features in type 1 diabetes. Method: immunoSEQ multiplex PCR; TCRdb's copy keeps in-frame clones and lacks some. In the table there are a few hundred thousand clones, around 12% of which are singletons. Specimen: naive CD4+ T cells from blood. These receptors were taken from a man between 18 and 35 years old in good health. CDR3s include the opening cysteine and the closing phenylalanine or tryptophan. Fields, in order: V gene, J gene, D gene, clone size, CDR3 DNA, CDR3 protein. A D gene is named only where the DNA matches it firmly. Clone size is stated in some rows and not others, as once, few, many or a class when expanded.

V gene: TRBV6-6
J gene: TRBJ2-1
D gene: -
clone size: -
CDR3 DNA: TGTGCCAGCAGGGACAGCTCCTACAATGAGCAGTTCTTC
CDR3 protein: CASRDSSYNEQFF

V gene: TRBV19
J gene: TRBJ2-2
D gene: -
clone size: few
CDR3 DNA: TGTGCCAGTACCCTAAGGGCAGGGATCGTGGAGCTGTTTTTT
CDR3 protein: CASTLRAGIVELFF

V gene: TRBV6-4
J gene: TRBJ2-5
D gene: TRBD2
clone size: few
CDR3 DNA: TGTGCCAGCAGTCAGACTAGCGGTGGGCAAGAGACCCAGTACTTC
CDR3 protein: CASSQTSGGQETQYF

V gene: TRBV7-3
J gene: TRBJ1-2
D gene: -
clone size: few
CDR3 DNA: TGTGCCAGCAGTTTAGGGGCGAACTATGGCTACACCTTC
CDR3 protein: CASSLGANYGYTF

V gene: TRBV4-1
J gene: TRBJ2-1
D gene: -
clone size: few
CDR3 DNA: TGCGCCAGCAGCCAAGATCCCAGGTGGGGAGGTACAGGGGTGAGGTACAATGAGCAGTTCTTC
CDR3 protein: CASSQDPRWGGTGVRYNEQFF

V gene: TRBV30
J gene: TRBJ1-2
D gene: -
clone size: -
CDR3 DNA: TGTGCCTGGAGTGTTTGGGGGGATGGCTACACCTTC
CDR3 protein: CAWSVWGDGYTF

V gene: TRBV5-4
J gene: TRBJ2-3
D gene: -
clone size: -
CDR3 DNA: TGTGCCAGCAGCTTCCCCGGGACTAGCACAGATACGCAGTATTTT
CDR3 protein: CASSFPGTSTDTQYF

V gene: TRBV5-5
J gene: TRBJ1-2
D gene: -
clone size: few
CDR3 DNA: TGTGCCAGCAGCTTATCCGGGACACCCAACTATGGCTACACCTTC
CDR3 protein: CASSLSGTPNYGYTF

V gene: TRBV5-5
J gene: TRBJ2-7
D gene: -
clone size: -
CDR3 DNA: TGTGCCAGCAGCTTATCAGGGCCCCACGAGCAGTACTTC
CDR3 protein: CASSLSGPHEQYF

V gene: TRBV7-2
J gene: TRBJ2-1
D gene: TRBD1
clone size: few
CDR3 DNA: TGTGCCAGCAGCTTACCTTTCGCGACAACAGGGGGACGCTACAATGAGCAGTTCTTC
CDR3 protein: CASSLPFATTGGRYNEQFF

V gene: TRBV25-1
J gene: TRBJ1-2
D gene: -
clone size: -
CDR3 DNA: TGTGCCAGCAGTGAATTGCACGAGGTCGGAGACTATGGCTACACCTTC
CDR3 protein: CASSELHEVGDYGYTF

V gene: TRBV7-9
J gene: TRBJ1-4
D gene: -
clone size: -
CDR3 DNA: TGTGCCAGCAGCTTGGGGCAGGGAGGTGAAAAACTGTTTTTT
CDR3 protein: CASSLGQGGEKLFF

V gene: TRBV7-8
J gene: TRBJ2-6
D gene: TRBD2
clone size: -
CDR3 DNA: TGTGCCAGCAGCTTACTGGGACTAGCGACTGGGGCCAACGTCCTGACTTTC
CDR3 protein: CASSLLGLATGANVLTF

V gene: TRBV28
J gene: TRBJ2-7
D gene: TRBD1
clone size: few
CDR3 DNA: TGTGCCAGCCGGACAGGGGGCTCGGGGGAGCAGTACTTC
CDR3 protein: CASRTGGSGEQYF

V gene: TRBV29-1
J gene: TRBJ1-1
D gene: TRBD1
clone size: few
CDR3 DNA: TGCAGCGTTGAAAAATGGGACAGGGGAACTGAAGCTTTCTTT
CDR3 protein: CSVEKWDRGTEAFF

V gene: TRBV6-5
J gene: TRBJ2-3
D gene: -
clone size: few
CDR3 DNA: TGTGCCAGCAGTTTCTCTCGTCAGGCAAACACAGATACGCAGTATTTT
CDR3 protein: CASSFSRQANTDTQYF

V gene: TRBV30
J gene: TRBJ2-5
D gene: -
clone size: -
CDR3 DNA: TGTGCCTGGAGTGTACACGTTAGCGAGACCCAGTACTTC
CDR3 protein: CAWSVHVSETQYF

V gene: TRBV5-1
J gene: TRBJ1-3
D gene: -
clone size: -
CDR3 DNA: TGCGCCAGCAGCTCAGGGGTCTCCGGAAACACCATATATTTT
CDR3 protein: CASSSGVSGNTIYF

V gene: TRBV28
J gene: TRBJ2-7
D gene: TRBD1
clone size: -
CDR3 DNA: TGTGCCAGCAGTTCATACAGGGGGTACGAGCAGTACTTC
CDR3 protein: CASSSYRGYEQYF

V gene: TRBV5-4
J gene: TRBJ2-7
D gene: -
clone size: few
CDR3 DNA: TGTGCCAGCAGCTTCACAGGGAGCGACTACGAGCAGTACTTC
CDR3 protein: CASSFTGSDYEQYF

V gene: TRBV5-1
J gene: TRBJ1-1
D gene: TRBD1
clone size: -
CDR3 DNA: TGCGCCAGCAGCTCGCGACAGGGACCGGCTGAAGCTTTCTTT
CDR3 protein: CASSSRQGPAEAFF

V gene: TRBV6-5
J gene: TRBJ2-7
D gene: -
clone size: few
CDR3 DNA: TGTGCCAGCAGTTACCGGGAAAGCGCACTCTACGAGCAGTACTTC
CDR3 protein: CASSYRESALYEQYF

V gene: TRBV11-2
J gene: TRBJ2-7
D gene: -
clone size: -
CDR3 DNA: TGTGCCAGCAGCTTAGTCATAGCGGCAAGCTACGAGCAGTACTTC
CDR3 protein: CASSLVIAASYEQYF

V gene: TRBV9
J gene: TRBJ2-7
D gene: -
clone size: -
CDR3 DNA: TGTGCCAGCAGCGTAGGGGGGGTAGCTTTCTCCTACGAGCAGTACTTC
CDR3 protein: CASSVGGVAFSYEQYF

V gene: TRBV27
J gene: TRBJ2-6
D gene: -
clone size: -
CDR3 DNA: TGTGCCAGCAGTTTTTTGAGCGCTGGGGCCAACGTCCTGACTTTC
CDR3 protein: CASSFLSAGANVLTF

V gene: TRBV5-1
J gene: TRBJ1-2
D gene: -
clone size: few
CDR3 DNA: TGCGCCAGCAGCTTTGAGTCTAACTATGGCTACACCTTC
CDR3 protein: CASSFESNYGYTF

V gene: TRBV5-1
J gene: TRBJ2-2
D gene: TRBD1
clone size: -
CDR3 DNA: TGCGCCAGCAGCTGGGACAGGGGGGCAACGGGCACCGGGGAGCTGTTTTTT
CDR3 protein: CASSWDRGATGTGELFF

V gene: TRBV30
J gene: TRBJ1-3
D gene: -
clone size: -
CDR3 DNA: TGTGCCTGGAGTCTGCTCCGGGACACCCTGTTCTCTGGAAACACCATATATTTT
CDR3 protein: CAWSLLRDTLFSGNTIYF

V gene: TRBV9
J gene: TRBJ2-7
D gene: TRBD2
clone size: few
CDR3 DNA: TGTGCCAGCAGCGTAGGGGGACTAGCGGGGATCTACGAGCAGTACTTC
CDR3 protein: CASSVGGLAGIYEQYF

V gene: TRBV30
J gene: TRBJ1-1
D gene: TRBD1
clone size: few
CDR3 DNA: TGTGCCTGGACCTTGACAGGGGGGGGGACTGAAGCTTTCTTT
CDR3 protein: CAWTLTGGGTEAFF

V gene: TRBV2
J gene: TRBJ1-2
D gene: -
clone size: few
CDR3 DNA: TGTGCCAGCAGCGAAGCCCCGCGAGGGAACTATGGCTACACCTTC
CDR3 protein: CASSEAPRGNYGYTF

V gene: TRBV5-1
J gene: TRBJ1-6
D gene: TRBD1
clone size: -
CDR3 DNA: TGCGCCAGCAGCCCGAGGACAGGGGATAATTCACCCCTCCACTTT
CDR3 protein: CASSPRTGDNSPLHF

V gene: TRBV7-9
J gene: TRBJ2-7
D gene: -
clone size: few
CDR3 DNA: TGTGCCAGCAGCCCTACGTTGGACACCTACGAGCAGTACTTC
CDR3 protein: CASSPTLDTYEQYF

V gene: TRBV28
J gene: TRBJ2-7
D gene: -
clone size: -
CDR3 DNA: TGTGCCAGCAGTTTCCTCTACGGGACACCATACGAGCAGTACTTC
CDR3 protein: CASSFLYGTPYEQYF

V gene: TRBV5-1
J gene: TRBJ1-1
D gene: -
clone size: -
CDR3 DNA: TGCGCCAGCAGCGCGAAGGCAGGCCTGAACACTGAAGCTTTCTTT
CDR3 protein: CASSAKAGLNTEAFF

V gene: TRBV15
J gene: TRBJ1-4
D gene: -
clone size: -
CDR3 DNA: TGTGCCACCAGCATCACAGGGAAGGGAGAAAAACTGTTTTTT
CDR3 protein: CATSITGKGEKLFF

V gene: TRBV7-2
J gene: TRBJ2-7
D gene: TRBD1
clone size: once
CDR3 DNA: TGTGCCAGCAGCTTAGGACCCGGGACAGGGCCCTACGAGCAGTACTTC
CDR3 protein: CASSLGPGTGPYEQYF